The 18 T cell receptor beta chains in this list originate from one sample, sequenced in a study of T-cell reconstitution after alpha-beta-depleted transplantation in children. Unique molecular identifiers featured in how the TCRbeta library was prepared. Each CDR3 protein gets one entry after TCRdb re-called the PCR reads with MiXCR. The sample carries about 600,000 distinct CDR3 sequences, approximately 13% recorded once. The sequencing used PBMCs, mostly from graft donor cells, collected 360 days after TCRalphabeta/CD19-depleted stem cell transplant. These TCRs come from a male patient aged 5 to 17 who had a stem cell transplant for acute myeloid leukemia, so the T cells may come from the graft donor.

This clonotype has only a few counts. CDR3: CASSGWGDYNEQFF. The CDR3 coding sequence is TGTGCCAGCAGTGGATGGGGGGACTACAATGAGCAGTTCTTC. The rearrangement uses TRBV27 and TRBJ2-1, with D possibly TRBD2 on 6 matching bases. The CDR3 has 14 residues. Germline V gene data show CDR1 as MNHEY and CDR2 as SMNVEV (reference sequence). V was clipped by 5 bases and J by 3 bases, with 11 bases between them.

V usage is TRBV3-1 and J usage is TRBJ2-7, with D unresolved. CDR1 LGHDT and CDR2 YNNKEL come from the germline V gene (reference sequence). Trimming pared 1 base from V and 2 bases from J, leaving 12 bases between. The CDR3 has 15 residues. CDR3: CASSQGRAEPYEQYF. CDR3 DNA sequence: TGTGCCAGCAGCCAAGGAAGGGCAGAGCCCTACGAGCAGTACTTC.

This clonotype showed up many times. The chain carries TRBV7-9 and TRBJ2-7; D remains unclear. The CDR3 extends over 13 amino acids. From germline, CDR1 is SEHNR and CDR2 FQNEAQ (reference sequence). Trimming took 4 bases from V and 7 from J, leaving 14 bases between them. CDR3 sequence reads: CASSSPDEKEQYF. The CDR3 bases are TGTGCCAGCAGCTCCCCCGACGAAAAGGAGCAGTACTTC. The complete variable domain, with remaining parts taken from reference TRBV7-9 and TRBJ2-7, reads DTGVSQNPRHKITKRGQNVTFRCDPISEHNRLYWYRQTLGQGPEFLTYFQNEAQLEKSRLLSDRFSAERPKGSFSTLEIQRTEQGDSAMYLCASSSPDEKEQYFGPGTRLTVT.

This clonotype was observed a handful of times. The genes are TRBV28 and TRBJ1-1; no clear D gene. V shed 4 bases and J shed 4 bases, with 10 bases lying between them. The length of the CDR3 is 13 residues. Germline CDR1 is MDHEN and CDR2 is SYDVKM. The CDR3 DNA sequence: TGTGCCAGCAGTTCCCATAAATCCACTGAAGCTTTCTTT. Translating gives CASSSHKSTEAFF.

V usage is TRBV5-4 and J usage is TRBJ2-5, with a tentative D call TRBD2 (6 bases). This CDR3 has 14 residues. Germline CDR1 reads SGHNT; CDR2 reads YYREEE (reference sequence). V gave up 3 bases and J gave up 4 bases, with 13 bases separating them. CDR3 in amino acids: CASSSLGGGETQYF. Written as DNA, the CDR3 is TGTGCCAGCAGCTCCCTCGGGGGAGGAGAGACCCAGTACTTC.

This chain connects TRBV7-8 to TRBJ1-5; no clear D gene. The CDR3 is 16 residues long. V lost 3 bases and J lost 1, with 13 bases in between. Germline V gene data show CDR1 as SGHVS and CDR2 as FQNEAQ. CDR3 protein: CASSLSAGYSNQPQHF. For the CDR3, the DNA is TGTGCCAGCAGCTTGTCAGCGGGGTACAGCAATCAGCCCCAGCATTTT.

There are many counts of this clonotype. V usage is TRBV6-1 and J usage is TRBJ2-1, with D maybe TRBD2 (6 bases). The CDR3 is 17 residues long. Germline assignment: CDR1 MNHNS and CDR2 SASEGT. Trimming took 6 bases from V and 1 from J, leaving 19 bases between them. The DNA for the CDR3 is TGTGCCAGCAGCCGCGCCCCCCTAGGAGGGTCCTACAATGAGCAGTTCTTC. Amino acids: CASSRAPLGGSYNEQFF.

This clonotype has just a few counts. The chain is built from TRBV12-3 or TRBV12-4 and TRBJ2-1, with 8 bases aligning to TRBD2. Losses at the gene ends were 3 bases for V and 6 bases for J; bases not matched to a gene: 10. This CDR3 contains 16 residues. The CDR3 sequence is CASSFESGSSSNEQFF. In DNA form, the CDR3 reads TGTGCCAGCAGTTTTGAGAGCGGGAGTTCCAGCAATGAGCAGTTCTTC.

The sample holds many counts of this clonotype. This chain joins TRBV20-1 and TRBJ2-7; TRBD2 matches 10 bases. The germline V gene has CDR1 DFQATT and CDR2 SNEGSKA (reference sequence). Trimming took 3 bases from V and 0 from J; bases not matched to a gene: 14. The CDR3 is 18 residues long. CDR3 sequence (DNA): TGCAGTGCTAGCCCTAGCGGGAGAGACGGAGTACCCTCCTACGAGCAGTACTTC. This codes for CSASPSGRDGVPSYEQYF.

The genes are TRBV9 and TRBJ2-1; D is possibly TRBD2 (6 bases). This CDR3 comprises 14 residues. Germline values: CDR1 SGDLS, CDR2 YYNGEE. The V end lost 9 bases, the J end lost 3 bases, and 16 bases lay between the germline ends. Here the CDR3 reads CATKRIAVYNEQFF. The CDR3, as DNA: TGTGCCACCAAAAGGATAGCGGTCTACAATGAGCAGTTCTTC.

The gene calls are TRBV5-1 and TRBJ2-7; D gene uncertain. This CDR3 has 14 residues. Germline CDR1 reads SGHRS; CDR2 reads YFSETQ. The ends were cut back, 0 bases at V and 2 bases at J, with 9 bases in the middle. CDR3 sequence: CASSLVQSTYEQYF. CDR3 coding DNA: TGCGCCAGCAGCTTGGTTCAGTCAACCTACGAGCAGTACTTC.

This clonotype came up a few times. The chain joins TRBV25-1 to TRBJ2-1; no clear D gene. Trimming removed 5 bases at V and 9 bases at J, with 17 bases between. Per the germline V gene, CDR1 is MGHDK and CDR2 is SYGVNS. This CDR3 has 14 amino acids. The CDR3 DNA follows: TGTGCCAGCAGTCGTAAGACCCTCCCAACTGAGCAGTTCTTC. This translates into CASSRKTLPTEQFF.

Only a few counts were recorded for this clonotype. This rearrangement joins TRBV12-3 or TRBV12-4 to TRBJ2-2; TRBD1 is a possible D gene (6 bases). CDR3 length: 16 residues. V was trimmed by 5 bases and J by 5 bases, leaving 18 bases between them. CDR3 region: CASSLQGPLKTGELFF. CDR3 DNA sequence: TGTGCCAGCAGTCTACAGGGCCCCCTAAAGACCGGGGAGCTGTTTTTT.

The V and J genes are TRBV29-1 and TRBJ1-5; 8 bases line up with TRBD1. The CDR3 is made up of 14 amino acids. Trimming cost V 5 bases and J 2 bases; bases outside gene matches: 5. CDR1 is SQVTM and CDR2 is ANQGSEA in the germline V gene. DNA for the CDR3: TGCAGCGTTTCCAGGGGGCCAGGCAATCAGCCCCAGCATTTT. Its translation: CSVSRGPGNQPQHF.

The rearrangement links TRBV28 to TRBJ2-1, with 11 bases identical to TRBD2. There are 15 residues in the CDR3. With V trimmed by 6 bases and J by 7 bases, 8 bases remained unmatched. Germline V gene sequence: CDR1 MDHEN, CDR2 SYDVKM. The CDR3: CASSQLAGVKNEQFF. The CDR3 DNA reads as TGTGCCAGCAGCCAACTAGCGGGAGTCAAGAATGAGCAGTTCTTC.

The chain couples TRBV5-1 to TRBJ1-3; D not certain. Germline values: CDR1 SGHRS, CDR2 YFSETQ. V gave up 0 bases and J gave up 2 bases, with 9 bases separating them. The CDR3 runs to 15 residues. The CDR3 nucleotides read TGCGCCAGCAGCTTGGCTGGCGCCACTGGAAACACCATATATTTT. Protein: CASSLAGATGNTIYF.

This clonotype was observed a few times. The V and J genes are TRBV28 and TRBJ2-7; TRBD1 or TRBD2 may be the D gene (5 bases each). The CDR3 consists of 16 residues. The V gene lost 5 bases and the J gene lost 4 bases, with 21 bases spanning the gap. CDR1 and CDR2 from the germline V gene are MDHEN and SYDVKM. The CDR3 sequence is CASSLLHGGIRYEQYF. In nucleotides, the CDR3 is TGTGCCAGCAGTCTCCTCCATGGGGGTATCAGGTACGAGCAGTACTTC.

The chain employs TRBV6-1 and TRBJ1-1; D is unresolved. CDR1 and CDR2 from the germline V gene are MNHNS and SASEGT. The CDR3 totals 13 residues. V dropped 5 bases and J dropped 3 bases, with 10 bases sitting between them. The CDR3 is CASSPVLDTEAFF. CDR3 in DNA: TGTGCCAGCAGTCCGGTTCTGGACACTGAAGCTTTCTTT.